A single sample is the source of the 29 T cell receptor beta chains below, sequenced in a study of blood T cell repertoires in COVID-19. The table came from immunoSEQ multiplex PCR; TCRdb's copy has only in-frame clones and leaves some out. This sample carries roughly 140,000 clones, more than 80% of them seen once, and the ten largest clones take approximately 9.2%. Input material: peripheral blood. These receptor sequences come from a human donor with acute or convalescent COVID-19. The donor label of this sample is uncertain.

This CDR3 reads CASSDQPGDTQYF. The DNA for the CDR3 is TGTGCCAGCAGTGATCAGCCGGGAGATACGCAGTATTTT. This chain uses TRBV6-1 with TRBJ2-3; D is uncertain. From germline, CDR1 is MNHNS and CDR2 SASEGT. This CDR3 spans 13 amino acids. Trimming took off 3 bases at V and 5 bases at J, with 9 bases between the two ends.

Turning to this clone: This same CDR3 is encoded by further DNA sequences in the sample. CDR3 in amino acids: CASSRTANTEAFF. Here the CDR3 DNA reads TGTGCCAGCAGTCGGACAGCGAACACTGAAGCTTTCTTT. V gene TRBV3-1 (or the pseudogene TRBV3-2) combines with J gene TRBJ1-1, with D possibly being TRBD1 (6 bases). CDR1 is LGHDT and CDR2 is YNNKEL in the germline V gene (reference sequence). The CDR3 is 13 residues long. Trimming pared 6 bases from V and 1 base from J, leaving 9 bases between.

This sequence joins TRBV12-3 or TRBV12-4 and TRBJ2-2; D gene unclear. Trimming cost V 10 bases and J 1 base, with 7 bases left between them. The CDR3 has 12 residues. CDR3 in DNA: TGTGCCAATTTACAGAACACCGGGGAGCTGTTTTTT. Encoded protein: CANLQNTGELFF.

The CDR3, as DNA: TGTGCCACCAGTGATCCGGGACTAGCGGAGACCCAGTACTTC. Amino acid sequence: CATSDPGLAETQYF. This chain uses TRBV24-1 with TRBJ2-5; 10 bases match TRBD2. Germline-derived CDR1 and CDR2 are KGHDR and SFDVKD. There are 14 residues in the CDR3. With 3 bases clipped from V and 5 bases from J, the junction kept 2 bases outside the gene matches.

The genes are TRBV15 and TRBJ2-1; TRBD2 agrees at 7 bases. This CDR3 has 17 amino acids. Trimming removed 0 bases from V and 5 bases from J; junction bases left unmatched: 10. The germline CDR1 and CDR2 sequences are LNHNV and YYDKDF (reference sequence). The CDR3 protein is CATSRDPAGVHHNEQFF. For the CDR3, the DNA is TGTGCCACCAGCAGAGATCCGGCGGGGGTCCACCACAATGAGCAGTTCTTC.

This clone has a handful of counts. The chain recombines TRBV6-2 or TRBV6-3 with TRBJ1-2, with 10 bases lining up with TRBD1. V lost 7 bases and J lost 4; bases outside the gene matches: 9. Germline lookup yields CDR1 MNHEY and CDR2 SVGEGT. The CDR3 is 15 amino acids. Here the CDR3 reads CASNPPGQGLYGYTF. Written as DNA, the CDR3 is TGTGCCAGCAACCCGCCGGGACAGGGGCTCTATGGCTACACCTTC.

This clone has just one count. V is TRBV7-9 and J is TRBJ2-7; D not resolved. The CDR3 is 13 amino acids. Germline CDR1 and CDR2: SEHNR and FQNEAQ (reference sequence). Trimming took off 3 bases at V and 1 base at J, with 7 bases between the two ends. In DNA, the CDR3 is TGTGCCAGCAGCTTTACTCTTTCCTACGAGCAGTACTTC. This gives the protein CASSFTLSYEQYF.

The gene calls are TRBV5-1 and TRBJ1-1; 8 bases fit TRBD1. Germline loops: CDR1 SGHRS, CDR2 YFSETQ. CDR3 length: 15 amino acids. The trim removed 4 bases at V and 2 bases at J, leaving 7 bases unmatched. CDR3 sequence reads: CASSPDRVQNTEAFF. CDR3 coding DNA: TGCGCCAGCAGCCCGGACAGGGTGCAAAACACTGAAGCTTTCTTT.

This chain connects TRBV10-3 to TRBJ1-1, with D unclear. V lost 8 bases to trimming and J lost 3 bases, with 16 bases between them. The CDR3 has 14 amino acids. Germline V lookup: CDR1 ENHRY, CDR2 SYGVKD. The CDR3 nucleotides are TGTGCCATCCGGATGCGGGGTTCGGACACTGAAGCTTTCTTT. Amino acids: CAIRMRGSDTEAFF.

The chain joins TRBV7-2 to TRBJ1-5; TRBD1 might be the D (5 bases). The CDR3 has 16 amino acids. V was shortened by 2 bases and J by 10 bases, with 21 bases between the two germline ends. CDR1 and CDR2 (germline): SGHTA, FQGNSA. The CDR3: CASSLRWQGGLEPQHF. The CDR3 DNA is TGTGCCAGCAGCTTACGGTGGCAGGGAGGACTCGAACCCCAGCATTTT.

J is TRBJ1-1 and V is TRBV1. TRBV1 represents a pseudogene. This CDR3 is 15 amino acids long. The CDR3 is CTSSQAREESTEAFF. The DNA for the CDR3 is TGCACCAGCAGCCAAGCAAGGGAGGAGTCCACTGAAGCTTTCTTT.

This chain joins TRBV7-9 and TRBJ1-4; tentatively, D is TRBD1 (6 bases). The germline V and J ends were trimmed by 1 base and 8 bases, with 11 bases remaining between them. There are 14 residues in the CDR3. Per germline, CDR1 SEHNR and CDR2 FQNEAQ (reference sequence). CDR3 sequence (DNA): TGTGCCAGCAGCTTAGGGACAGTAGTCGAAAAACTGTTTTTT. This sequence encodes CASSLGTVVEKLFF.

Only a few counts were recorded for this clone. The chain links TRBV9 to TRBJ1-5; D ambiguous. There are 14 residues in the CDR3. V was trimmed by 3 bases and J by 0 bases, leaving 7 bases between them. The germline V gene encodes CDR1 SGDLS and CDR2 YYNGEE. CDR3 region: CASSDGDSNQPQHF. CDR3 coding DNA: TGTGCCAGCAGCGACGGAGATAGCAATCAGCCCCAGCATTTT. The full variable domain, completed using reference TRBV9 and TRBJ1-5, is DSGVTQTPKHLITATGQRVTLRCSPRSGDLSVYWYQQSLDQGLQFLIQYYNGEERAKGNILERFSAQQFPDLHSELNLSSLELGDSALYFCASSDGDSNQPQHFGDGTRLSIL.

The chain's CDR3 is CASSSPNQPQHF. The CDR3 DNA reads TGTGCCAGCAGTTCCCCTAATCAGCCCCAGCATTTT. The chain carries TRBV27 and TRBJ1-5; no clear D. The CDR3 contains 12 residues. Germline CDR1 MNHEY, CDR2 SMNVEV (reference sequence). V dropped 4 bases and J dropped 4 bases, with 5 bases sitting between them.

The V call is TRBV12-3 or TRBV12-4, the J call TRBJ1-2, with D uncertain. V lost 7 bases, J lost 5 bases, and 14 bases lay in between. The length of the CDR3 is 13 residues. CDR3: CASTPYLRYGYTF. For the CDR3, the DNA is TGTGCCAGCACCCCCTACCTTCGGTATGGCTACACCTTC.

This clone was seen once. The genes are TRBV28 and TRBJ2-1; TRBD2 might be the D (5 bases). V was shortened by 5 bases and J by 12 bases, with 17 bases between the two germline ends. The germline gives CDR1 MDHEN, CDR2 SYDVKM. The CDR3 covers 13 residues. CDR3 loop: CASSPSLAGGQFF. For the CDR3, the DNA is TGTGCCAGCAGTCCTTCCTTGGCGGGCGGGCAGTTCTTC.

As to this clone: Other DNA sequences in the sample encode the same CDR3. This rearrangement joins TRBV12-3 or TRBV12-4 to TRBJ1-1; D ambiguous. V was trimmed by 4 bases and J by 4 bases, leaving 7 bases between them. The CDR3 is 12 amino acids. CDR3: CASSSGGTEAFF. The CDR3 DNA follows: TGTGCCAGCAGTTCCGGCGGCACTGAAGCTTTCTTT.

The chain uses TRBV3-1 (or the pseudogene TRBV3-2) and TRBJ1-6, with 9 bases identical to TRBD1. This CDR3 region has 16 residues. The germline CDR1 and CDR2 sequences are LGHDT and YNNKEL (reference sequence). V lost 4 bases and J lost 7; bases outside the gene matches: 8. CDR3 amino acids: CASSLQGAGANSPLHF. CDR3 in DNA: TGTGCCAGCAGCCTACAGGGGGCTGGGGCGAATTCACCCCTCCACTTT.

The V and J genes are TRBV2 and TRBJ2-5; 8 bases are shared with TRBD2. The CDR3 totals 16 residues. The V and J ends lost 7 bases and 9 bases, in that order; junction bases with no gene match: 19. Germline CDR1 and CDR2: SNHLY and FYNNEI. This CDR3 is CASTFPQAGALLAQYF. The DNA for the CDR3 is TGTGCCAGCACCTTCCCCCAAGCGGGGGCCCTCTTGGCCCAGTACTTC.

The chain has TRBV11-2 and TRBJ2-5; 11 bases align to TRBD1. The CDR3 covers 15 residues. V was pared by 5 bases and J by 4 bases, with 6 bases of the junction left unmatched. CDR1 and CDR2 (germline): SGHAT, FQNNGV. The chain's CDR3 is CASSPWTGGLETQYF. CDR3 nucleotides: TGTGCCAGCAGCCCCTGGACAGGGGGCTTAGAGACCCAGTACTTC.

The rearrangement joins TRBV21-1 to TRBJ1-2. TRBV21-1 is listed as a pseudogene. There are 15 residues in the CDR3. In DNA form, the CDR3 reads TGTGCCAGCAGCAAAGAGGAGGGAACCTTCTATGGCTACACCTTC. This codes for CASSKEEGTFYGYTF.

The chain combines TRBV4-1 with TRBJ1-6, with D tentatively TRBD1 (5 bases). The CDR3 is made up of 17 amino acids. V was shortened by 1 base and J by 7 bases, with 17 bases between the two germline ends. Looked up from germline, CDR1 is MGHRA and CDR2 is YSYEKL. CDR3 in DNA: TGCGCCAGCAGCCAAGCTCGCCCTGCCGGGGGAAATTCACCCCTCCACTTT. Translated: CASSQARPAGGNSPLHF.

The chain joins TRBV5-1 to TRBJ1-2; TRBD1 agrees at 7 bases. The CDR3 is made up of 14 amino acids. Unmatched junction bases numbered 7, after V lost 3 bases and J lost 5 bases. CDR1 SGHRS and CDR2 YFSETQ come from the germline V gene. The CDR3 reads CASSSGQNLYGYTF. In nucleotides, the CDR3 is TGCGCCAGCAGCTCGGGACAGAATCTATATGGCTACACCTTC.

The chain is built from TRBV6-1 and TRBJ1-1, with D unclear. Trimming pared 1 base from V and 2 bases from J, leaving 8 bases between. Germline V lookup: CDR1 MNHNS, CDR2 SASEGT. CDR3 length equals 14 residues. The CDR3 loop reads CASSEGAANTEAFF. The DNA for the CDR3 is TGTGCCAGCAGTGAAGGGGCAGCTAACACTGAAGCTTTCTTT.

The J gene is TRBJ1-1, the V gene TRBV19; the D is unclear. The V gene's germline CDR1 is LNHDA and CDR2 SQIVND (reference sequence). There are 13 residues in the CDR3. The CDR3 region has the DNA TGTGCTTCCTCGGGGTGGATGAACACTGAAGCTTTCTTT. Translating it yields CASSGWMNTEAFF.

The chain has TRBV5-1 and TRBJ2-1, with 10 nucleotides matching TRBD2. Trimming at V came to 4 bases and at J to 8 bases, leaving 18 bases not matched to a gene. In germline, CDR1 is SGHRS, CDR2 YFSETQ. The CDR3 covers 18 residues. Here the CDR3 DNA reads TGCGCCAGCAGCCAAAGCCTCCCCAATCCTAGCGGGGGTCATGAGCAGTTCTTC. Protein product: CASSQSLPNPSGGHEQFF.

The chain combines TRBV7-3 with TRBJ2-1, with 7 bases that match TRBD2. The V segment lost 5 bases and the J segment 2 bases; nucleotides outside the gene matches: 6. Germline V CDR1 and CDR2: SGHTA, FQGTGA. This CDR3 is 15 amino acids long. The CDR3 loop reads CASSPQAGTYNEQFF. Written as DNA, the CDR3 is TGTGCCAGCAGCCCCCAAGCGGGGACCTACAATGAGCAGTTCTTC. The entire variable domain, with the rest obtained from reference TRBV7-3 and TRBJ2-1, is as follows: GAGVSQTPSNKVTEKGKYVELRCDPISGHTALYWYRQSLGQGPEFLIYFQGTGAADDSGLPNDRFFAVRPEGSVSTLKIQRTERGDSAVYLCASSPQAGTYNEQFFGPGTRLTVL.

This chain joins TRBV10-1 and TRBJ1-2, with 8 bases that match TRBD1. V trimming: 8 bases; J trimming: 8 bases; junction bases outside the gene matches: 19. CDR3 length: 16 residues. Per germline, CDR1 WNHNN and CDR2 SYGVQD (reference sequence). The CDR3 sequence: CASVPRAGGYVGGYTF. DNA for the CDR3: TGCGCCAGCGTACCAAGGGCAGGGGGCTATGTGGGAGGCTACACCTTC.

The rearrangement uses TRBV5-1 and TRBJ1-1; 8 nucleotides line up with TRBD1. From germline, CDR1 is SGHRS and CDR2 YFSETQ. V was pared by 4 bases and J by 5 bases, with 7 bases of the junction left unmatched. The CDR3 spans 14 residues. The CDR3 is CASSLGQVSTEAFF. The DNA for the CDR3 is TGCGCCAGCAGCCTGGGACAGGTTTCGACTGAAGCTTTCTTT. Full variable domain (rest looked up from reference TRBV5-1 and TRBJ1-1): KAGVTQTPRYLIKTRGQQVTLSCSPISGHRSVSWYQQTPGQGLQFLFEYFSETQRNKGNFPGRFSGRQFSNSRSEMNVSTLELGDSALYLCASSLGQVSTEAFFGQGTRLTVV.